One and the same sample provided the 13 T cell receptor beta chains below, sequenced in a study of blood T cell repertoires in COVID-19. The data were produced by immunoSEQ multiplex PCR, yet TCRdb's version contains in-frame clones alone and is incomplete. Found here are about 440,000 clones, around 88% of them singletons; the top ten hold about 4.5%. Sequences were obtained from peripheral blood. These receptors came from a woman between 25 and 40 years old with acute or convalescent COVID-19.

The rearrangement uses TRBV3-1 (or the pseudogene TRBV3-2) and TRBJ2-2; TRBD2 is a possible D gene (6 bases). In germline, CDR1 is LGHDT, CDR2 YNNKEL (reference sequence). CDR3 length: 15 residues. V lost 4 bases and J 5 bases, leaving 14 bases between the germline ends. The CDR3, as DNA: TGTGCCAGCAGCCCGGGGGACGCAGAAACCGGGGAGCTGTTTTTT. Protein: CASSPGDAETGELFF.

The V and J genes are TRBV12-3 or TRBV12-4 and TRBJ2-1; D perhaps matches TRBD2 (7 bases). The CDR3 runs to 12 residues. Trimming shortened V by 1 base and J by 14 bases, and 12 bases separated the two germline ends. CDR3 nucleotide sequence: TGTGCCAGCAGTTTAGGGGGGGGGCCTAAGTTCTTC. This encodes CASSLGGGPKFF.

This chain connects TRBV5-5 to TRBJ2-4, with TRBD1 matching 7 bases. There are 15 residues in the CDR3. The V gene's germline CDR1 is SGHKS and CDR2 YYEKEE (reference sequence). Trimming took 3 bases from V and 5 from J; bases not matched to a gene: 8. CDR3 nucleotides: TGTGCCAGCAGCTATAGGACAGGATGGGAAAACATTCAGTACTTC. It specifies CASSYRTGWENIQYF.

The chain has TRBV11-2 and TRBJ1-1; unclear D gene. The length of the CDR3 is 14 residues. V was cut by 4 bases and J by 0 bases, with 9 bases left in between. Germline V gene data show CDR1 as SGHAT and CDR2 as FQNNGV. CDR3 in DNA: TGTGCCAGCAGCTATAACGGGATGAACACTGAAGCTTTCTTT. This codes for CASSYNGMNTEAFF. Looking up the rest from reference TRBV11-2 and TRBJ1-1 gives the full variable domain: EAGVAQSPRYKIIEKRQSVAFWCNPISGHATLYWYQQILGQGPKLLIQFQNNGVVDDSQLPKDRFSAERLKGVDSTLKIQPAKLEDSAVYLCASSYNGMNTEAFFGQGTRLTVV.

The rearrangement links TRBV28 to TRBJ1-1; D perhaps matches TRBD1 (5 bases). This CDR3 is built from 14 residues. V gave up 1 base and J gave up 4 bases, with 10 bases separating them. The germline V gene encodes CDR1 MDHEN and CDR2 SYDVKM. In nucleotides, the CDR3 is TGTGCCAGCAGTTTATCCAGGGTTACCACTGAAGCTTTCTTT. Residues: CASSLSRVTTEAFF. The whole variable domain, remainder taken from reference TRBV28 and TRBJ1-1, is DVKVTQSSRYLVKRTGEKVFLECVQDMDHENMFWYRQDPGLGLRLIYFSYDVKMKEKGDIPEGYSVSREKKERFSLILESASTNQTSMYLCASSLSRVTTEAFFGQGTRLTVV.

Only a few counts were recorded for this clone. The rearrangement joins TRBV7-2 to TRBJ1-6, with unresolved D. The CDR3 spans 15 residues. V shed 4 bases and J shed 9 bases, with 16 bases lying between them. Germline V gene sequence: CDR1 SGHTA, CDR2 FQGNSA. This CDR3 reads CASSSARPPISPLHF. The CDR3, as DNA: TGTGCCAGCAGCTCCGCGAGGCCGCCGATTTCACCCCTCCACTTT.

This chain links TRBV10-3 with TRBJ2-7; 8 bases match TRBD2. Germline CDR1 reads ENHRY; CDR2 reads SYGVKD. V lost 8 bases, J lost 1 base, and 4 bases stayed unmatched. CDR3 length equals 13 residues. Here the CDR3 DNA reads TGTGCCATCCGGGGGGGGAAGTCCTACGAGCAGTACTTC. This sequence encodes CAIRGGKSYEQYF.

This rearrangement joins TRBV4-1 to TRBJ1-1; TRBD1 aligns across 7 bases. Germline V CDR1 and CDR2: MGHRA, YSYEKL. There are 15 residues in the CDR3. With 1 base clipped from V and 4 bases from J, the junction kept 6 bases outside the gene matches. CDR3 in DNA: TGCGCCAGCAGCCAAGTAGACAGGGTTCGCACTGAAGCTTTCTTT. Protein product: CASSQVDRVRTEAFF.

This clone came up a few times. The DNA of the CDR3 is TGTGCCAGCAGCTTAGGGACAGGTACGAGTTCACCCCTCCACTTT. It specifies CASSLGTGTSSPLHF. This chain connects TRBV7-3 to TRBJ1-6, with 8 bases identical to TRBD1. With 2 bases clipped from V and 9 bases from J, the junction kept 6 bases outside the gene matches. The CDR3 has 15 residues. Germline values: CDR1 SGHTA, CDR2 FQGTGA. Based on the CDR3 plus reference TRBV7-3 and TRBJ1-6, the full variable domain is GAGVSQTPSNKVTEKGKYVELRCDPISGHTALYWYRQSLGQGPEFLIYFQGTGAADDSGLPNDRFFAVRPEGSVSTLKIQRTERGDSAVYLCASSLGTGTSSPLHFGNGTRLTVT.

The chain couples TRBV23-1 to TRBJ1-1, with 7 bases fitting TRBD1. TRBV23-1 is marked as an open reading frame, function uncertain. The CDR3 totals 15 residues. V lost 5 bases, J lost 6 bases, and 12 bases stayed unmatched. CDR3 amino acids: CASSDRRQGLSEAFF. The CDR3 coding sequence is TGCGCCAGCAGTGATCGACGACAGGGTCTCTCTGAAGCTTTCTTT.

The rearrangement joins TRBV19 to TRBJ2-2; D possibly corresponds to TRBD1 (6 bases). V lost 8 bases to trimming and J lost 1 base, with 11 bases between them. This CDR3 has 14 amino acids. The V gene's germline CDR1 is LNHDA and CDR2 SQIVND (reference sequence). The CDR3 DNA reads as TGTGCCAGTCGTAAACAGGGGAACACCGGGGAGCTGTTTTTT. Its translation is CASRKQGNTGELFF.

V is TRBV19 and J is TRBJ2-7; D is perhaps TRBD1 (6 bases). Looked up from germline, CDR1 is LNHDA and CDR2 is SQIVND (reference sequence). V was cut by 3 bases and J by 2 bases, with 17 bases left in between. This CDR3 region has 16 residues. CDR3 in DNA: TGTGCCAGTAGTATCACCCTTGGGGGCGACCCCTACGAGCAGTACTTC. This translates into CASSITLGGDPYEQYF. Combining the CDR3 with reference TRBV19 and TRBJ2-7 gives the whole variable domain DGGITQSPKYLFRKEGQNVTLSCEQNLNHDAMYWYRQDPGQGLRLIYYSQIVNDFQKGDIAEGYSVSREKKESFPLTVTSAQKNPTAFYLCASSITLGGDPYEQYFGPGTRLTVT.

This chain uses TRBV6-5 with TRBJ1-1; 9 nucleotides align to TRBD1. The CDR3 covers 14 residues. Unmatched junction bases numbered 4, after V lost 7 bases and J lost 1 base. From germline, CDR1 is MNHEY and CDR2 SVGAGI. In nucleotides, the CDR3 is TGTGCCAGCACCGGGACAGGGCCGAACACTGAAGCTTTCTTT. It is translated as CASTGTGPNTEAFF.